This T cell receptor (beta chain) came from a study of T cell repertoires in cytomegalovirus infection. TCRdb redid the calling of the reads with MiXCR, one entry per CDR3 protein. The data contain roughly 110,000 distinct CDR3 sequences, 10% of them seen just once; the ten biggest clones take up around a third. This clonotype turned up a few times. Its target is not known. The specimen was PBMCs, sequenced either directly or after in vitro stimulation (not recorded which). The TCR comes from a human donor in good health (CMV status not recorded). Some clones in this sample may be carry-over from other donors' samples.

As DNA, the CDR3 is TGTGCCAGCAGTCCAGCGGCGACACTGAGGGGCAATCAGCCCCAGCATTTT. The encoded protein is CASSPAATLRGNQPQHF. This rearrangement joins TRBV28 to TRBJ1-5; the D is unclear. Per germline, CDR1 MDHEN and CDR2 SYDVKM. V dropped 5 bases and J dropped 2 bases, with 19 bases sitting between them. CDR3 size: 17 residues.